The 18 T cell receptor beta chains presented below share a single source sample, sequenced in a study of regulatory T cells in long-lasting Graves disease (dated by TCRdb to 2020 to 2022). Interpreted using the paper, the time point label stands for: newly diagnosed GD, antithyroid drugs for less than 3 months. For both TCR sequencing and RNA sequencing, RNA was extracted from PBMCs in TRIzol. The method was multiplex PCR. The sequencer was an Illumina HiSeq 4000. iRepertoire HTBI primers and Arm-PCR amplification of CDR3 regions were used to construct TCR beta libraries. TCRdb's own reprocessing of the public reads used fastp at Q25 and MiXCR and kept productive beta chains. Merged by CDR3 protein, the rows form single entries marked with the most common genes and DNA. Across this sample there are some 500,000 distinct CDR3 sequences, with roughly 14% seen only once. The ten largest clones take up about 9.1% of the sample.

This sample also belongs to another study, concerning T cells in Graves' hyperthyroidism and ophthalmopathy.

This material consisted of peripheral blood mononuclear cells (PBMCs), taken at new diagnosis, from a patient treated with antithyroid drugs. Every receptor here comes from a man aged 30 to 39 with Graves disease. Donor details come from another sample of the same person, matched by shared clones.

The table lists this clonotype with many counts. This chain connects TRBV20-1 to TRBJ2-3; D unresolved. The germline V gene encodes CDR1 DFQATT and CDR2 SNEGSKA (reference sequence). The CDR3 is 14 residues long. The V end was cut by 3 bases, the J end by 1 base, with 11 bases between. The CDR3 loop reads CSASFSRGTDTQYF. CDR3 DNA sequence: TGCAGTGCTAGTTTCTCTAGAGGCACAGATACGCAGTATTTT.

The rearrangement links TRBV5-1 to TRBJ2-3, with TRBD2 matching 10 bases. The germline gives CDR1 SGHRS, CDR2 YFSETQ. This CDR3 is built from 15 residues. After removal of 4 bases from V and 4 bases from J, the junction contained 6 bases not matched to a gene. CDR3 sequence reads: CASSIGTSAPDTQYF. Here the CDR3 DNA reads TGCGCCAGCAGCATAGGGACTAGCGCCCCAGATACGCAGTATTTT.

The chain recombines TRBV2 with TRBJ2-3; D perhaps matches TRBD2 (7 bases). Germline V gene data show CDR1 as SNHLY and CDR2 as FYNNEI. The CDR3 is 14 residues long. Trimming removed 3 bases at V and 5 bases at J, with 12 bases between. The CDR3: CASSDWGGQDTQYF. The CDR3 DNA is TGTGCCAGCAGTGATTGGGGGGGCCAAGATACGCAGTATTTT.

This clonotype was counted ten times or more. The chain carries TRBV30 and TRBJ2-2; D is perhaps TRBD2 (6 bases). V was trimmed by 7 bases and J by 6 bases, leaving 15 bases between them. CDR1 GTSNPN and CDR2 SVGIG come from the germline V gene (reference sequence). CDR3 length: 13 residues. The CDR3 loop reads CASKERVPGELFF. CDR3 in DNA: TGTGCCTCCAAGGAGCGGGTCCCCGGGGAGCTGTTTTTT. The variable domain in full, with the rest retrieved from reference TRBV30 and TRBJ2-2, is SQTIHQWPATLVQPVGSPLSLECTVEGTSNPNLYWYRQAAGRGLQLLFYSVGIGQISSEVPQNLSASRPQDRQFILSSKKLLLSDSGFYLCASKERVPGELFFGEGSRLTVL.

The sample holds many counts of this clonotype. J is TRBJ1-2 and V is TRBV20-1; D remains unclear. The ends were cut back, 7 bases at V and 8 bases at J, with 20 bases in the middle. CDR1 and CDR2 (germline): DFQATT, SNEGSKA (reference sequence). The CDR3 covers 13 residues. The CDR3 bases are TGCAGTGTAACAACTTGGGGTCGCCTGGGCTACACCTTC. Translation: CSVTTWGRLGYTF.

For this clonotype: A much larger clonotype is one base distant, so this may be a read error. The chain combines TRBV6-1 with TRBJ2-1, with 11 nucleotides matching TRBD2. CDR1 and CDR2 (germline): MNHNS, SASEGT. The junction had 8 bases not matched to a gene; V was cut back by 6 bases and J by 10 bases. This CDR3 spans 14 amino acids. CDR3 in amino acids: CASRILAGGYEQFF. The CDR3 DNA is TGTGCCAGCAGGATCCTAGCGGGAGGCTACGAGCAGTTCTTC.

This clonotype occurred many times. One junction end disagrees with the germline gene, perhaps due to a read error. This sequence joins TRBV5-1 and TRBJ2-2; 11 bases are shared with TRBD2. CDR1 and CDR2 (germline): SGHRS, YFSETQ. The CDR3 extends over 15 amino acids. The CDR3 coding sequence is TGTGCCAGCAGCTTGGGACTAGCGGCCACCGGGGAGCTGTTTTTT. It yields the protein CASSLGLAATGELFF.

A few counts support this clonotype. DNA for the CDR3: TGTGCCACCCAGTTTTGGGGTGGAGGGACTGAAGCTTTCTTT. This sequence encodes CATQFWGGGTEAFF. The chain links TRBV19 to TRBJ1-1; D uncertain. The CDR3 sequence is 14 residues long. V was pared by 10 bases and J by 5 bases, with 20 bases between. Germline CDR1 LNHDA, CDR2 SQIVND (reference sequence).

This clonotype was detected only a few times. The J gene is TRBJ2-5, the V gene TRBV11-2, with D perhaps matching TRBD1 (5 bases). Germline-derived CDR1 and CDR2 are SGHAT and FQNNGV. The CDR3 totals 14 residues. V lost 4 bases, J lost 4 bases, and 13 bases lay in between. The CDR3 DNA is TGTGCCAGCAGCTATAGACAGAGAGGAGAGACCCAGTACTTC. This translates into CASSYRQRGETQYF.

This clonotype has only one observation. The V call is TRBV20-1, the J call TRBJ2-6; 10 bases map to TRBD2. The CDR3 is 16 residues long. CDR1 DFQATT and CDR2 SNEGSKA come from the germline V gene (reference sequence). V shed 3 bases, J shed 1 base, and the junction held 3 bases outside the gene matches. The chain's CDR3 is CSARSGRGSGANVLTF. CDR3 coding DNA: TGCAGTGCTAGGAGCGGGAGGGGGTCTGGGGCCAACGTCCTGACTTTC.

This clonotype was detected ten times or more. This rearrangement joins TRBV29-1 to TRBJ2-5; a possible D gene is TRBD2 (6 bases). V was cut by 2 bases and J by 1 base, with 11 bases left in between. Looked up from germline, CDR1 is SQVTM and CDR2 is ANQGSEA. The CDR3 contains 14 residues. The CDR3 DNA follows: TGCAGCGTTGAAACCGGGACTCTCCAAGAGACCCAGTACTTC. It specifies CSVETGTLQETQYF.

This clonotype was counted only a few times. This sequence joins TRBV20-1 and TRBJ2-3, with 8 bases identical to TRBD1. V was clipped by 6 bases and J by 3 bases; unmatched bases: 5. Looked up from germline, CDR1 is DFQATT and CDR2 is SNEGSKA (reference sequence). CDR3 size: 13 residues. The CDR3 region has the DNA TGCAGTGCCCTCGACAGGGGAACAGATACGCAGTATTTT. Translation: CSALDRGTDTQYF.

This clonotype appeared many times. The gene calls are TRBV12-3 or TRBV12-4 and TRBJ1-3, with TRBD1 identical over 8 bases. The J segment lost 3 bases and the V segment lost 5 bases, leaving 0 bases of the junction unmatched. The CDR3 covers 13 residues. DNA of the CDR3: TGTGCCAGCAGTGGGACAGGTGGAAACACCATATATTTT. It yields the protein CASSGTGGNTIYF.

This clonotype occurred a few times. The chain has TRBV7-3 and TRBJ2-3; 7 positions agree with TRBD2. The germline gives CDR1 SGHTA, CDR2 FQGTGA. CDR3 length: 17 residues. V dropped 1 base and J dropped 12; count of bases not matched to a gene: 19. DNA of the CDR3: TGTGCCAGCAGCTTAAATGCGGGATACGGGCGGGAGTTCACCCAGTATTTT. This encodes CASSLNAGYGREFTQYF.

This clonotype was seen many times. The chain combines TRBV12-3 or TRBV12-4 with TRBJ2-2; TRBD1 agrees at 7 bases. Losses at the gene ends were 5 bases for V and 9 bases for J; bases not matched to a gene: 6. The CDR3 runs 13 residues. CDR3 in DNA: TGTGCCAGCAGTGGACACAGGGGTAGGGAGCTGTTTTTT. It yields the protein CASSGHRGRELFF.

This clonotype appeared many times. The V call is TRBV2, the J call TRBJ2-7; possibly TRBD1 for D (5 bases). CDR1 and CDR2 (germline): SNHLY, FYNNEI. This CDR3 is 13 amino acids long. Trimming stripped 9 bases from V and 0 bases from J, with 12 bases between. The CDR3 here is CASSYRSSYEQYF. The CDR3 DNA reads TGTGCCAGTTCCTACAGGAGCTCCTACGAGCAGTACTTC.

This clonotype was observed at least ten times. The chain couples TRBV29-1 to TRBJ1-2, with TRBD1 as a possible D gene (6 bases). This CDR3 region has 11 residues. Trimming shortened V by 7 bases and J by 7 bases, and 13 bases separated the two germline ends. Looked up from germline, CDR1 is SQVTM and CDR2 is ANQGSEA. CDR3 sequence: CSDRQAGGYTF. CDR3 DNA sequence: TGCAGCGACCGACAGGCTGGTGGCTACACCTTC.

V is TRBV4-1 and J is TRBJ1-1, with TRBD1 matching 7 bases. CDR1 is MGHRA, CDR2 YSYEKL, per germline. The V and J ends lost 4 bases and 8 bases, in that order; junction bases with no gene match: 7. The CDR3 runs 13 residues. Written as DNA, the CDR3 is TGCGCCAGCAGCCCCCTAGTGGACAGGGAAGCTTTCTTT. This translates into CASSPLVDREAFF.